This TCR beta chain emerged from a study of lymphopenia after photon versus proton radiotherapy (dated by TCRdb to the late 2010s). For the wider study: The study compared the immunological effects of photon versus proton radiation therapy in patients with gastrointestinal tumors who developed high-grade lymphopenia. A cohort of some 21 patients with gastrointestinal tumors who received either photon or proton therapy and subsequently developed lymphopenia was included. The study was designed to characterize how the impact on the immune system differs between the two radiation modalities. The investigation overall reported the following: After the lymphocyte count nadir, photon-treated repertoires showed oligoclonal expansion, especially of CD8+ Temra cells, which drove the drop in diversity. Among patients across the cohort who died, overall survival time showed an inverse correlation with a larger post-nadir drop in TCR diversity. The survival association was examined only in patients who died, and the authors described better survival with proton therapy as a possibility, not as a demonstrated result. During treatment, patients who received photon therapy lost naive T cells and TCR diversity and gained effector/memory populations, whereas patients who received proton therapy remained relatively stable.

CDR1 is given as SEHNR and CDR2 as FQNEAQ, both from the germline V gene (reference sequence). There are 18 amino acids in the CDR3, from cysteine to phenylalanine inclusive. Only the CDR3 region is kept as DNA, spanning 54 bases read in frame from base 1. V trim: 2 bases; J trim: 1 base; unmatched bases: 9. To prepare the library, the immunoSEQ multiplex PCR assay was applied. Deep sequencing of rearranged TCR beta loci, alongside multiparametric flow cytometry, was used to profile T cell repertoires. TCRdb took this table from immuneACCESS and kept in-frame rearrangements with V and J called. Such tables lack part of the clones; where checked against another copy, unresolved V genes explain under half of the gap, and the rest is unexplained. The sample table shows 75,000 or so clones, and around four fifths are seen once. The top ten clonotypes cover approximately 1.4% of the sample. In the case of this clone: The target of this receptor is not known. There are no base qualities to consult, and no much larger clone falls within one base.

The specimen comprised peripheral blood, sampled from a patient treated with proton-based radiotherapy. This chain is built from TRBV7-9 and TRBJ2-2, and 8 bases in between align with TRBD2. The sequence was obtained from a man in his 60s with pancreatic cancer. Here is the DNA: TGTGCCAGCAGCTTATTACAGGGACTAGATATGAACACCGGGGAGCTGTTTTTT. It encodes CASSLLQGLDMNTGELFF.